The rows below give T cell receptor beta chains drawn from one sample of a study of blood T cell repertoires in COVID-19. Using immunoSEQ multiplex PCR, the repertoire was profiled, and TCRdb retains in-frame clones only, with some absent. The sample consists of approximately 50,000 clones, about 85% of them appearing once. What was sequenced was peripheral blood. Source of these receptors: a human donor in a cohort sampled during active COVID-19. CDR3s include the opening cysteine and the closing phenylalanine or tryptophan. The D gene is left open where the match is weak. Rows give clone size only sometimes, using once, few, many, or a class for an expanded clone.

V	D	J	size	DNA	CDR3
TRBV14	TRBD2	TRBJ2-1	.	TGTGCCAGCAGCCCCCTCCTAGCGGGAGTTGTCAATGAGCAGTTCTTC	CASSPLLAGVVNEQFF
TRBV3-1/TRBV3-2	.	TRBJ1-1	.	TGTGCCAGCAGCCTCAGGGTAATGGTGGGGGCTTTCTTT	CASSLRVMVGAFF
TRBV6-6	.	TRBJ1-3	.	TGTGCCAGCAGTATCACAGAGGGAAACACCATATATTTT	CASSITEGNTIYF
TRBV9	.	TRBJ1-1	once	TGTGCCAGCAGCGTAGGTCAGGCAAACACTGAAGCTTTCTTT	CASSVGQANTEAFF
TRBV19	TRBD1	TRBJ2-6	.	TGTGCCAGTAGTGGCGAGACAGGGTCTGGGGCCAACGTCCTGACTTTC	CASSGETGSGANVLTF
TRBV7-9	TRBD2	TRBJ2-7	.	TGTGCCAGCAGTTTGAGCGGGACGACCTACGAGCAGTACTTC	CASSLSGTTYEQYF
TRBV10-2	.	TRBJ2-1	.	TGCGCCAGCAGTGGCGGGGACTCCTACAATGAGCAGTTCTTC	CASSGGDSYNEQFF
TRBV19	.	TRBJ1-5	.	TGTGCCAGTAGTATAAGACAGGGCAATCAGCCCCAGCATTTT	CASSIRQGNQPQHF
TRBV12-5	TRBD2	TRBJ2-3	once	TGTGCTAGTGCCCCCCCCCAGCGGGGGGGCGTAGATACGCAGTATTTT	CASAPPQRGGVDTQYF
TRBV5-6	.	TRBJ2-2	.	TGTGCCAGCAGCTTTGACAGATACTGGGTCGGGGAGCTGTTTTTT	CASSFDRYWVGELFF
TRBV5-4	TRBD1	TRBJ1-1	.	TGTGCCAGCAGCTTACAGGGGGCGTTGACTGAAGCTTTCTTT	CASSLQGALTEAFF
TRBV29-1	TRBD1	TRBJ2-1	few	TGCAGCGTTGATAGGGACAGGGGGATGAATGAGCAGTTCTTC	CSVDRDRGMNEQFF
TRBV9	.	TRBJ2-4	once	TGTGCCAGCAGCGTGGGCCCGACCGGCTTTCAGTACTTC	CASSVGPTGFQYF
TRBV6-6	.	TRBJ2-7	few	TGTGCCAGCAGCCCAATCGCGGGACAGCGAGCCTACGAGCAGTACTTC	CASSPIAGQRAYEQYF
TRBV7-3	.	TRBJ1-5	few	TGTGCCAGCAGCTTAACGGGCCAGACGAGCAATCAGCCCCAGCATTTT	CASSLTGQTSNQPQHF
TRBV6-5	TRBD2	TRBJ2-3	.	TGTGCCAGCAGGATGGGGACTAGCGGCACAGATACGCAGTATTTT	CASRMGTSGTDTQYF
TRBV6-5	.	TRBJ2-2	.	TGTGCCATTAGAAAGGACAGGAACACCGGGGAGCTGTTTTTT	CAIRKDRNTGELFF
TRBV6-5	.	TRBJ2-6	once	TGTGCCAGCAGTTACGGGGAGCGTACGGGGGCCAACGTCCTGACTTTC	CASSYGERTGANVLTF
TRBV7-9	TRBD1	TRBJ2-2	.	TGTGCCAGCAGCCTAGGAGGAGGCAGGGGGCGAACCGGGGAGCTGTTTTTT	CASSLGGGRGRTGELFF
TRBV25-1	TRBD1	TRBJ2-1	.	TGTGCCAGCAATAACGCGGGACAGGGGTTCAATGAGCAGTTCTTC	CASNNAGQGFNEQFF
TRBV7-8	.	TRBJ2-7	.	TGTGCCAGCAGCTTAAGGGCGGGGTACGACGAGCAGTACTTC	CASSLRAGYDEQYF
TRBV27	TRBD1	TRBJ2-5	.	TGTGCCAGCAGTCCACTCATGGACAGGGACCAAGAGACCCAGTACTTC	CASSPLMDRDQETQYF
TRBV3-1/TRBV3-2	.	TRBJ2-1	once	TGTGCCAGCAGCCAAGCAGGACTAAATAGGGATGAGCAGTTCTTC	CASSQAGLNRDEQFF
TRBV30	.	TRBJ2-7	.	TGTGCCTGGAGTGTACTTAGCAGGGCCTACGAGCAGTACTTC	CAWSVLSRAYEQYF
TRBV20-1	TRBD1	TRBJ1-6	.	TGCAGTGCTAGTGGGACAGATAATTCACCCCTCCACTTT	CSASGTDNSPLHF
TRBV3-1/TRBV3-2	.	TRBJ2-1	once	TGTGCCAGCAGCCAAGAGACTGGACTCCCCGTCCGTGAGCAGTTCTTC	CASSQETGLPVREQFF
TRBV2	.	TRBJ1-4	few	TGTGCCAGCAGTGAAGCCCAAGAAAAACTGTTTTTT	CASSEAQEKLFF
TRBV11-2	TRBD1	TRBJ1-2	.	TGTGCCAGCAGCTTACGGGACAGCCCTAACTATGGCTACACCTTC	CASSLRDSPNYGYTF
TRBV11-3	.	TRBJ2-3	.	TGTGCCAGCAGCTTAGGTAGTACTACGCAGTATTTT	CASSLGSTTQYF
TRBV12-5	.	TRBJ1-4	.	TGTGCTAGTGGTTCCGGACAGTCTAATGAAAAACTGTTTTTT	CASGSGQSNEKLFF
TRBV11-3	.	TRBJ1-6	.	TGTGCCAGCAGCTTAGTCCGGGGAAATTCACCCCTCCACTTT	CASSLVRGNSPLHF
TRBV18	TRBD1	TRBJ1-5	few	TGTGCCAGCTCACCAGGACAGGATCAGCCCCAGCATTTT	CASSPGQDQPQHF
TRBV30	.	TRBJ1-2	once	TGTGCCTGGAACAGGGCCGTCTATGGCTACACCTTC	CAWNRAVYGYTF
TRBV7-8	.	TRBJ1-1	.	TGTGCCAGCAGCTTAGAGTTCTCCGGGAACACTGAAGCTTTCTTT	CASSLEFSGNTEAFF
TRBV2	.	TRBJ1-6	.	TGTGCCAGACAGGAGGGTAATTCACCCCTCCACTTT	CARQEGNSPLHF
TRBV29-1	TRBD1	TRBJ2-7	.	TGCAGCGTTTTGCAGGGGGCCTACGAGCAGTACTTC	CSVLQGAYEQYF
TRBV7-9	.	TRBJ2-3	.	TGTGCCAGCAGCTTAAGTGGCCCAGATACGCAGTATTTT	CASSLSGPDTQYF
TRBV9	TRBD1	TRBJ2-7	.	TGTGCCAGCAGCGTAGGAGGGGGCTTTGACGGCGAGCAGTACTTC	CASSVGGGFDGEQYF
TRBV5-4	.	TRBJ1-2	.	TGTGCCAGCAGTTCGACAGGCGGCTATGGCTACACCTTC	CASSSTGGYGYTF
TRBV5-4	TRBD2	TRBJ2-5	.	TGTGCCAGCAGCTTGGGGCTAGCGGGAGCAGAGACCCAGTACTTC	CASSLGLAGAETQYF
TRBV19	.	TRBJ2-2	once	TGTGCCATTCAAACAGGGTCGAACACCGGGGAGCTGTTTTTT	CAIQTGSNTGELFF
TRBV30	.	TRBJ2-7	.	TGTGCCTGGAGCGGTCCCAGGGCGGGAGAGCAGTACTTC	CAWSGPRAGEQYF
TRBV5-6	TRBD1	TRBJ2-1	.	TGTGCCAGCAGCTACCGGGACAGACAATTCTTC	CASSYRDRQFF
TRBV30	.	TRBJ1-2	.	TGTGCCTGGAGCACGAGGCGAGATGCGGGTGGCTACACCTTC	CAWSTRRDAGGYTF
TRBV12-3/TRBV12-4	.	TRBJ2-7	.	TGTGCCAGCAGGCTGGCAGGGTCCTACGAGCAGTACTTC	CASRLAGSYEQYF
TRBV6-5	TRBD2	TRBJ2-7	.	TGTGCCAGCAGGGGGACTAGCTCAACCTACGAGCAGTACTTC	CASRGTSSTYEQYF
TRBV27	.	TRBJ1-5	.	TGTGCCAGCAGTTTATACCCGGGGGGAAGCAATCAGCCCCAGCATTTT	CASSLYPGGSNQPQHF
TRBV5-1	.	TRBJ2-1	once	TGCGCCAGCAGTCCGCAGGGATGGGGCAATGAGCAGTTCTTC	CASSPQGWGNEQFF
TRBV7-3	TRBD1	TRBJ2-3	.	TGTGCCAGCAGTTGGACAGGGGGCACGGATACGCAGTATTTT	CASSWTGGTDTQYF